Below are 31 T cell receptor beta chains sequenced from a single sample in a study of cytomegalovirus exposure and HLA in healthy donors. 13 Jbeta primers and 60 Vbeta primers were used for the PCR. TCRdb keeps only in-frame clones here, not all; method: immunoSEQ multiplex PCR. The sample holds around 98,000 clones, roughly 76% seen once. Input material: PBMCs. The receptors come from a human donor in good health.

The rearrangement joins TRBV18 to TRBJ1-1; the match to TRBD1 covers 7 bases. The trim removed 4 bases at V and 6 bases at J, leaving 8 bases unmatched. This CDR3 is 14 amino acids long. Per germline, CDR1 KGHSH and CDR2 LQKENI. The chain's CDR3 is CASSQTGVRSEAFF. DNA for the CDR3: TGTGCCAGCTCACAAACAGGGGTAAGATCTGAAGCTTTCTTT.

This clone appeared a single time. The V call is TRBV7-2, the J call TRBJ2-7; D not certain. CDR1 SGHTA and CDR2 FQGNSA come from the germline V gene. The CDR3 covers 11 residues. V lost 1 base to trimming and J lost 6 bases, with 4 bases between them. The CDR3 here is CASSLVSEQYF. In DNA, the CDR3 is TGTGCCAGCAGCTTAGTATCCGAGCAGTACTTC.

A single count supports this clone. V usage is TRBV27 and J usage is TRBJ2-7, with a weak D call TRBD2 (6 bases). Trimming took off 6 bases at V and 2 bases at J, with 14 bases between the two ends. This CDR3 spans 14 amino acids. Germline lookup yields CDR1 MNHEY and CDR2 SMNVEV (reference sequence). The CDR3 DNA follows: TGTGCCAGCAGGCGCAGGGACTTAACCTACGAGCAGTACTTC. Its protein is CASRRRDLTYEQYF.

This clone has only one observation. The genes are TRBV29-1 and TRBJ2-7, with TRBD2 matching over 9 bases. Per the germline V gene, CDR1 is SQVTM and CDR2 is ANQGSEA. CDR3 length: 13 residues. The V and J ends lost 5 bases and 4 bases, in that order; junction bases with no gene match: 6. The CDR3 loop reads CSVTPSGAYEQYF. The DNA for the CDR3 is TGCAGCGTTACCCCTAGCGGGGCTTACGAGCAGTACTTC.

The chain links TRBV5-1 to TRBJ2-7, with a possible D match to TRBD1 (5 bases). V dropped 0 bases and J dropped 0 bases, with 19 bases sitting between them. The V gene's germline CDR1 is SGHRS and CDR2 YFSETQ. The CDR3 length is 18 residues. This CDR3 reads CASSLALEDRGYSYEQYF. The CDR3 coding sequence is TGCGCCAGCAGCTTGGCCCTAGAGGATAGGGGCTACTCCTACGAGCAGTACTTC.

This clone has more than one count but fewer than ten. V usage is TRBV29-1 and J usage is TRBJ1-1; a possible D gene is TRBD1 (5 bases). V was pared by 7 bases and J by 3 bases, with 15 bases between. The CDR3 extends over 13 amino acids. Germline assignment: CDR1 SQVTM and CDR2 ANQGSEA. This CDR3 reads CSAAKGSDTEAFF. CDR3 nucleotides: TGCAGCGCCGCCAAGGGGTCGGACACTGAAGCTTTCTTT.

The chain combines TRBV11-2 with TRBJ2-1; 7 bases match TRBD1. V was clipped by 4 bases and J by 6 bases; unmatched bases: 12. This CDR3 contains 16 residues. Looked up from germline, CDR1 is SGHAT and CDR2 is FQNNGV. CDR3 sequence reads: CASSSPRSDRTNEQFF. The CDR3 nucleotides read TGTGCCAGCAGCTCCCCTCGATCGGACAGGACCAATGAGCAGTTCTTC.

This clone came up once. The genes are TRBV6-6 and TRBJ1-6; 8 positions agree with TRBD1. The CDR3 extends over 14 amino acids. Germline V lookup: CDR1 MNHNY, CDR2 SVGAGI (reference sequence). This chain's CDR3 is CASYRGNFNSPLHF. In nucleotides, the CDR3 is TGTGCTAGCTACAGGGGGAATTTTAATTCACCCCTCCACTTT.

The J gene is TRBJ1-1, the V gene TRBV5-1, with D uncertain. The CDR3 is 16 residues long. CDR1 and CDR2 from the germline V gene are SGHRS and YFSETQ. Trimming stripped 0 bases from V and 2 bases from J, with 14 bases between. The CDR3 reads CASSLDTNPRNTEAFF. DNA of the CDR3: TGCGCCAGCAGCTTGGACACAAACCCAAGAAACACTGAAGCTTTCTTT.

The chain carries TRBV6-4 and TRBJ2-1; TRBD2 matches 11 bases. In germline, CDR1 is MRHNA, CDR2 SNTAGT. This CDR3 spans 15 amino acids. Germline trimming cut 6 bases from V and 7 bases from J; bases unmatched to any gene: 8. Written as DNA, the CDR3 is TGTGCCAGCAGCCAAACTAGCGGGGGCGTGAATGAGCAGTTCTTC. It yields the protein CASSQTSGGVNEQFF.

This chain connects TRBV30 to TRBJ1-2; D ambiguous. V shed 2 bases and J shed 3 bases, with 4 bases lying between them. Germline V gene sequence: CDR1 GTSNPN, CDR2 SVGIG (reference sequence). The CDR3 is 11 residues long. CDR3 DNA sequence: TGTGCCTGGAGTCGGGACTATGGCTACACCTTC. Protein sequence: CAWSRDYGYTF.

This clone was counted many times. The rearrangement joins TRBV4-1 to TRBJ1-5, with unresolved D. With 3 bases removed from V and 6 bases from J, the gap between germline ends came to 12 bases. The CDR3 length is 14 residues. Germline V gene sequence: CDR1 MGHRA, CDR2 YSYEKL. For the CDR3, the DNA is TGCGCCAGCAGCCATGGGCTCTTTTCTCAGCCCCAGCATTTT. This sequence encodes CASSHGLFSQPQHF.

The chain recombines TRBV6-6 with TRBJ1-6; maybe TRBD1 (6 bases). Trimming took off 0 bases at V and 8 bases at J, with 11 bases between the two ends. Germline CDR1 and CDR2: MNHNY and SVGAGI (reference sequence). The CDR3 totals 15 residues. CDR3 loop: CASSYSDSLDSPLHF. CDR3 nucleotide sequence: TGTGCCAGCAGTTACTCGGACAGTTTGGATTCACCCCTCCACTTT.

In this sample, this clone turned up once. The rearrangement uses TRBV5-1 and TRBJ1-3, with a possible D match to TRBD1 (6 bases). This CDR3 has 14 residues. Germline CDR1 reads SGHRS; CDR2 reads YFSETQ. Trimming cost V 4 bases and J 4 bases, with 12 bases left between them. CDR3 nucleotides: TGCGCCAGCAGCCAAGGGACACTCGGAAACACCATATATTTT. This codes for CASSQGTLGNTIYF.

This clone was found a few times. The chain recombines TRBV6-1 with TRBJ2-2, with D perhaps matching TRBD2 (5 bases). This CDR3 is built from 15 residues. Germline CDR1 MNHNS, CDR2 SASEGT. The V end was cut by 7 bases, the J end by 4 bases, with 16 bases between. This CDR3 is CASKRGGLGTGELFF. DNA of the CDR3: TGTGCCAGCAAGAGAGGCGGGCTAGGCACCGGGGAGCTGTTTTTT.

Points on this clone: Other DNA sequences in the sample encode the same CDR3. The chain combines TRBV5-1 with TRBJ1-2; 8 bases align to TRBD1. CDR1 and CDR2 from the germline V gene are SGHRS and YFSETQ. The CDR3 covers 18 residues. Trimming at V came to 4 bases and at J to 3 bases, leaving 17 bases not matched to a gene. As DNA, the CDR3 is TGCGCCAGCAGCCGGACCTCCCTCACCGGGGGACAGGACTATGGCTACACCTTC. Its protein is CASSRTSLTGGQDYGYTF.

This clone was counted only a few times. The chain couples TRBV7-2 to TRBJ1-5; D is unclear. CDR3 length equals 13 residues. Germline values: CDR1 SGHTA, CDR2 FQGNSA. V lost 4 bases to trimming and J lost 0 bases, with 4 bases between them. CDR3 coding DNA: TGTGCCAGCAGCTACGGTAGCAATCAGCCCCAGCATTTT. It yields the protein CASSYGSNQPQHF.

The V gene is TRBV10-3, the J gene TRBJ2-5; a weak D match, TRBD2 (6 bases). V lost 0 bases to trimming and J lost 1 base, with 9 bases between them. The CDR3 is 15 amino acids. CDR1 and CDR2 (germline): ENHRY, SYGVKD. In DNA, the CDR3 is TGTGCCATCAGTGAGTCGGAGGGGTTCCAAGAGACCCAGTACTTC. It encodes CAISESEGFQETQYF.

The gene calls are TRBV5-6 and TRBJ2-3; D is undetermined. V lost 0 bases and J 2 bases, leaving 7 bases between the germline ends. This CDR3 has 14 amino acids. Per germline, CDR1 SGHDT and CDR2 YYEEEE. CDR3 sequence: CASSLGQLTDTQYF. CDR3 in DNA: TGTGCCAGCAGCTTGGGACAACTCACAGATACGCAGTATTTT.

V usage is TRBV2 and J usage is TRBJ1-2; 8 positions agree with TRBD1. With 5 bases clipped from V and 4 bases from J, the junction kept 3 bases outside the gene matches. CDR3 length: 13 residues. Germline CDR1 is SNHLY and CDR2 is FYNNEI. The CDR3 DNA follows: TGTGCCAGCAGTTACGACAGGGGCTATGGCTACACCTTC. It is translated as CASSYDRGYGYTF. Looking up the rest from reference TRBV2 and TRBJ1-2 gives the full variable domain: EPEVTQTPSHQVTQMGQEVILRCVPISNHLYFYWYRQILGQKVEFLVSFYNNEISEKSEIFDDQFSVERPDGSNFTLKIRSTKLEDSAMYFCASSYDRGYGYTFGSGTRLTVV.

The CDR3 spells CASSRVTGQSNYGYTF. The CDR3 region has the DNA TGTGCCAGCAGCAGAGTCACCGGACAGTCTAACTATGGCTACACCTTC. The chain has TRBV7-9 and TRBJ1-2; the D gene is possibly TRBD1 (6 bases). With 5 bases removed from V and 0 bases from J, the gap between germline ends came to 16 bases. The CDR3 is made up of 16 amino acids. CDR1 and CDR2 (germline): SEHNR, FQNEAQ (reference sequence).

The genes are TRBV7-8 and TRBJ1-3, with D possibly matching TRBD1 (5 bases). The CDR3 has 13 amino acids. The germline gives CDR1 SGHVS, CDR2 FQNEAQ. Trimming removed 8 bases from V and 4 bases from J, with 12 bases in between. CDR3 DNA: TGTGCCAGCCTAGTCTCAGGGGGAAACACCATATATTTT. Amino acid sequence: CASLVSGGNTIYF.

The chain carries TRBV6-1 and TRBJ2-7, with 7 bases that match TRBD1. The CDR3 consists of 13 residues. CDR1 and CDR2 (germline): MNHNS, SASEGT. J was trimmed by 0 bases and V by 7 bases; bases with no gene match: 3. Here the CDR3 reads CASTGTVSYEQYF. For the CDR3, the DNA is TGTGCCAGCACCGGGACAGTCTCCTACGAGCAGTACTTC.

J is TRBJ2-1 and V is TRBV6-5; D perhaps matches TRBD1 (5 bases). The CDR3 extends over 15 amino acids. Germline CDR1 and CDR2: MNHEY and SVGAGI. Trimming pared 4 bases from V and 7 bases from J, leaving 17 bases between. The CDR3 region is CASSFLGADVNEQFF. CDR3 in DNA: TGTGCCAGCAGTTTCCTTGGGGCAGATGTTAATGAGCAGTTCTTC.

This chain joins TRBV9 and TRBJ2-1, with D possibly matching TRBD2 (7 bases). The CDR3 spans 15 residues. The V gene's germline CDR1 is SGDLS and CDR2 YYNGEE. The ends were cut back, 1 base at V and 9 bases at J, with 17 bases in the middle. The DNA for the CDR3 is TGTGCCAGCAGCGTACAAGGGGGAGGGGAGGGTGAGCAGTTCTTC. Its translation: CASSVQGGGEGEQFF.

The V and J genes are TRBV5-1 and TRBJ2-3, with D possibly matching TRBD2 (6 bases). Trimming shortened V by 6 bases and J by 2 bases, and 19 bases separated the two germline ends. The germline V gene has CDR1 SGHRS and CDR2 YFSETQ. The CDR3 is made up of 16 amino acids. CDR3 residues: CASTRRGSGDTDTQYF. CDR3 nucleotides: TGCGCCAGCACCAGGCGGGGTAGTGGGGACACAGATACGCAGTATTTT.

The chain uses TRBV18 and TRBJ1-2; 7 bases map to TRBD1. The CDR3 runs to 15 residues. Germline V gives CDR1 KGHSH, CDR2 LQKENI. J was trimmed by 3 bases and V by 3 bases; bases with no gene match: 7. CDR3 DNA sequence: TGTGCCAGCTCACCTAAGGGGGCGACGGACTATGGCTACACCTTC. Amino acids: CASSPKGATDYGYTF.

V and J are TRBV15 and TRBJ2-1, with 9 bases aligning to TRBD2. The CDR3 has 15 amino acids. Germline CDR1 is LNHNV and CDR2 is YYDKDF (reference sequence). The junction had 6 bases not matched to a gene; V was cut back by 5 bases and J by 4 bases. CDR3 protein: CATSRASGTYNEQFF. The CDR3 coding sequence is TGTGCCACCAGCCGTGCTAGCGGGACGTACAATGAGCAGTTCTTC.

This clone appeared a single time. The chain employs TRBV5-1 and TRBJ1-2; 11 bases fit TRBD1. Trimming took 2 bases from V and 7 from J; bases not matched to a gene: 4. The CDR3 length is 14 residues. In germline, CDR1 is SGHRS, CDR2 YFSETQ. The CDR3 loop is CASSFGQGALGYTF. CDR3 bases: TGCGCCAGCAGCTTCGGACAGGGGGCACTTGGCTACACCTTC.

The chain uses TRBV4-2 and TRBJ2-1; TRBD2 aligns across 11 bases. CDR1 and CDR2 (germline): LGHNA, YNFKEQ. The J segment lost 7 bases and the V segment lost 0 bases, leaving 17 bases of the junction unmatched. The CDR3 totals 20 residues. The CDR3 bases are TGTGCCAGCAGCCAAGATCGGTTAGCGGGGGGGCCTGGACTATGGAATGAGCAGTTCTTC. This gives the protein CASSQDRLAGGPGLWNEQFF.

The V gene is TRBV6-6, the J gene TRBJ2-1; TRBD1 might be the D (6 bases). Trimming removed 2 bases at V and 5 bases at J, with 10 bases between. Germline-derived CDR1 and CDR2 are MNHNY and SVGAGI (reference sequence). The CDR3 extends over 14 amino acids. CDR3 amino acids: CASSYKDRHNEQFF. The CDR3 bases are TGTGCCAGCAGTTACAAGGACAGACACAATGAGCAGTTCTTC.